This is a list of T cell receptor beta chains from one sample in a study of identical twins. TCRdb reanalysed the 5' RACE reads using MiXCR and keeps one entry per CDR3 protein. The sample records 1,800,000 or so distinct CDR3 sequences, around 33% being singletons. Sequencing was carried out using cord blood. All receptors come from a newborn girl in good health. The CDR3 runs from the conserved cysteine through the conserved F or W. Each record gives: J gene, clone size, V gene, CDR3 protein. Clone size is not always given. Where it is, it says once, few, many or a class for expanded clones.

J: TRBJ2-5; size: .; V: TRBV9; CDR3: CASSGSGTETQYF
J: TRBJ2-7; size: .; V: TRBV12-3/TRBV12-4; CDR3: CASRPWGRGYEQYF
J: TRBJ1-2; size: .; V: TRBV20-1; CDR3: CSANQGADGYTF
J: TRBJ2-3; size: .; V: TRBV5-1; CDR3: CASSGSSGARDTQYF
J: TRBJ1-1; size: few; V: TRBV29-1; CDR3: CSVSRRLNTEAFF
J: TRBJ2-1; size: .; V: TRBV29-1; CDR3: CSVEGWGRDYNEQFF
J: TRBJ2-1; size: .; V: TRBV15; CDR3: CATSRDSGLTPYNEQFF
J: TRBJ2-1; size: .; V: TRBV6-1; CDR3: CASTPTGGPNEQFF
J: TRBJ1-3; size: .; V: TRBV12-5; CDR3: CASADTIYF
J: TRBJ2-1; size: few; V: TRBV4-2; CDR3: CASSQGPDNEQFF
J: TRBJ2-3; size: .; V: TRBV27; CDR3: CASSLPGGGATQYF
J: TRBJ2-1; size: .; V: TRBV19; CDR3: CASSVMTITPYNEQFF
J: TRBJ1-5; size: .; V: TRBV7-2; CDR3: CASSLGLNRPQHF
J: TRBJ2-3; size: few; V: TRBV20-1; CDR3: CSARFPFPPSYDTQYF
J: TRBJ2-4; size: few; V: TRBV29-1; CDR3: CSVEPSGRAKNIQYF
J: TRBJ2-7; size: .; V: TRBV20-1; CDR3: CSARDHRGSYNEQYF
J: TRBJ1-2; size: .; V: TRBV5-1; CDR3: CASSLGGLAGIYGYTF
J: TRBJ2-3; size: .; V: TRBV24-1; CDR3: CATNRQGADTQYF
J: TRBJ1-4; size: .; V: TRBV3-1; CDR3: CASSQDLNRGREKLFF
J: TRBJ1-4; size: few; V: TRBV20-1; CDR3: CSAREPSWVGATNEKLFF
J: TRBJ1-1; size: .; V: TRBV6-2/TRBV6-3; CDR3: CASTQTDRGSLNTEAFF
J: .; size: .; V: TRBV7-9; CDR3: CASKLYEGLVAYEQYF
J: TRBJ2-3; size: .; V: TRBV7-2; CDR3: CASSLMGQGATDTQYF
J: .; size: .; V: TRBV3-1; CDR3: CASSQEEWETQYF
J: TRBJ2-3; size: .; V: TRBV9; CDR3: CASSVVGRMADTQYF